Each of the 12 T cell receptor beta chains below was sequenced from the same sample in a study of human T cells and chemical hapten exposure (dated by TCRdb to the early 2020s). Receptor libraries were prepared by RACE. Sequencer: NextSeq 500. TCRdb reprocessed the public reads (quality trimming at Q25 with fastp, clone calling with MiXCR) and kept in-frame beta chains. Rows with a matching CDR3 protein are joined into one entry that keeps the most common DNA and genes. For this sample there are tens of thousands of distinct CDR3 sequences; 9.4% appear just once. In total, the top ten clones hold 13% to 15% of the sample. What this sample's time point label stands for: pre-sensitization, week 0. Interpreted using the paper, the treatment or condition label stands for: therapeutic diphenylcyclopropenone sensitization with weekly scalp DPC. The material was whole blood, obtained in connection with sensitization to the hapten diphenylcyclopropenone (DPC). The receptors here all came from a woman aged 40 to 55 with alopecia areata. Some clones in this sample may be carry-over from other donors' samples.

Here the CDR3 reads CASSSLDSASSGNTIYF. The CDR3 bases are TGTGCCAGCTCATCCTTGGACAGCGCGAGCTCTGGAAACACCATATATTTT. The rearrangement joins TRBV18 to TRBJ1-3; D possibly corresponds to TRBD1 (6 bases). Trimming left V 5 bases short and J 0 bases short, with 17 bases between. There are 17 residues in the CDR3. Per the germline V gene, CDR1 is KGHSH and CDR2 is LQKENI.

The chain combines TRBV20-1 with TRBJ2-1; D is uncertain. Trimming took off 4 bases at V and 8 bases at J, with 18 bases between the two ends. Germline V gene lookup returns CDR1 DFQATT and CDR2 SNEGSKA (reference sequence). The CDR3 has 14 residues. CDR3 nucleotides: TGCAGTGCTACCCGGTCATCGCTCCCGCATGAGCAGTTCTTC. Protein sequence: CSATRSSLPHEQFF.

In this sample, this clonotype turned up many times. The chain employs TRBV7-6 and TRBJ1-1; TRBD1 aligns across 8 bases. The CDR3 has 15 amino acids. CDR1 and CDR2 (germline): SGHVS, FNYEAQ. J gave up 2 bases and V 4 bases, and 6 bases lay outside the gene matches. Written as DNA, the CDR3 is TGTGCCAGCAGCTCAGGACAGGGATTAAACACTGAAGCTTTCTTT. Translation gives CASSSGQGLNTEAFF.

About this clonotype itself: This CDR3 fails to terminate in the conserved phenylalanine or tryptophan, so it likely reflects a read error. It is unclear where the CDR3 begins or ends on the DNA, so no DNA is shown, and the CDR3 is as TCRdb lists it. The V call is TRBV20-1, the J call TRBJ2-5; the listed D gene, TRBD1, was not tested against the DNA. Per the germline V gene, CDR1 is DFQATT and CDR2 is SNEGSKA (reference sequence). A total of 9 residues make up the CDR3, ends included. This CDR3 is CSAPGTANL.

This clonotype was observed many times. The gene calls are TRBV6-5 and TRBJ2-7; D is perhaps TRBD2 (6 bases). Per germline, CDR1 MNHEY and CDR2 SVGAGI. This CDR3 contains 16 residues. Trimming removed 7 bases from V and 1 base from J, with 20 bases in between. CDR3 in DNA: TGTGCCAGCACTTCTCACTTGGTGGGGGGTTCCTACGAGCAGTACTTC. Its protein product is CASTSHLVGGSYEQYF.

This clonotype was counted many times. V is TRBV11-3 and J is TRBJ2-5, with TRBD2 as a possible D gene (6 bases). The V end lost 2 bases, the J end lost 2 bases, and 15 bases lay between the germline ends. From germline, CDR1 is SGHNT and CDR2 YENEEA. The CDR3 spans 16 residues. This CDR3 is CASSLSGGLGQETQYF. For the CDR3, the DNA is TGTGCCAGCAGCTTATCCGGAGGGCTAGGGCAAGAGACCCAGTACTTC.

This clonotype was observed a few times. The chain has TRBV5-1 and TRBJ1-1; 7 nucleotides line up with TRBD1. Germline V CDR1 and CDR2: SGHRS, YFSETQ. The CDR3 loop spans 15 amino acids. The junction had 6 bases not matched to a gene; V was cut back by 4 bases and J by 0 bases. CDR3 sequence (DNA): TGCGCCAGCAGCGGTTCAGGGGGTATGAACACTGAAGCTTTCTTT. Protein sequence: CASSGSGGMNTEAFF.

The chain recombines TRBV10-3 with TRBJ2-3; D not certain. Trimming pared 5 bases from V and 1 base from J, leaving 13 bases between. The germline V gene has CDR1 ENHRY and CDR2 SYGVKD. The CDR3 sequence is 15 residues long. CDR3 amino acids: CAISPGSEGTDTQYF. DNA for the CDR3: TGTGCCATCAGTCCGGGTTCCGAGGGCACAGATACGCAGTATTTT.

This clonotype was picked up many times. J is TRBJ1-2 and V is TRBV2, with 10 bases fitting TRBD1. J gave up 2 bases and V 7 bases, and 7 bases lay outside the gene matches. The CDR3 covers 15 residues. Germline V CDR1 and CDR2: SNHLY, FYNNEI. CDR3 residues: CASNTGQGSNYGYTF. CDR3 sequence (DNA): TGTGCCAGCAATACGGGACAGGGGAGCAACTATGGCTACACCTTC.

This chain uses TRBV19 with TRBJ2-3, with 7 bases that match TRBD1. Trimming took 2 bases from V and 0 from J; bases not matched to a gene: 2. This CDR3 region has 15 residues. Germline V gene data show CDR1 as LNHDA and CDR2 as SQIVND (reference sequence). This CDR3 is CASSIRQGSTDTQYF. DNA of the CDR3: TGTGCCAGTAGTATACGACAGGGAAGCACAGATACGCAGTATTTT. Variable domain in full (rest from reference TRBV19 and TRBJ2-3): DGGITQSPKYLFRKEGQNVTLSCEQNLNHDAMYWYRQDPGQGLRLIYYSQIVNDFQKGDIAEGYSVSREKKESFPLTVTSAQKNPTAFYLCASSIRQGSTDTQYFGPGTRLTVL.

This clonotype was recorded a few times. The rearrangement uses TRBV5-8 and TRBJ2-7, with D perhaps TRBD1 (5 bases). CDR1 is SGHTS and CDR2 is YDEGEE in the germline V gene. This CDR3 has 15 residues. V dropped 4 bases and J dropped 4 bases, with 18 bases sitting between them. CDR3 sequence (DNA): TGTGCCAGCAGCCCGGCTGCTACAGGATTTTACGAGCAGTACTTC. Translating it yields CASSPAATGFYEQYF.

The sample holds a few counts of this clonotype. The chain employs TRBV5-1 and TRBJ2-7, with 7 bases aligning to TRBD1. The V gene end was trimmed by 4 bases and the J gene end by 3 bases; junction bases not matched to a gene: 4. Germline assignment: CDR1 SGHRS and CDR2 YFSETQ. The CDR3 has 13 residues. CDR3 bases: TGCGCCAGCAGCGCGGACAGGAACTACGAGCAGTACTTC. The encoded protein is CASSADRNYEQYF.